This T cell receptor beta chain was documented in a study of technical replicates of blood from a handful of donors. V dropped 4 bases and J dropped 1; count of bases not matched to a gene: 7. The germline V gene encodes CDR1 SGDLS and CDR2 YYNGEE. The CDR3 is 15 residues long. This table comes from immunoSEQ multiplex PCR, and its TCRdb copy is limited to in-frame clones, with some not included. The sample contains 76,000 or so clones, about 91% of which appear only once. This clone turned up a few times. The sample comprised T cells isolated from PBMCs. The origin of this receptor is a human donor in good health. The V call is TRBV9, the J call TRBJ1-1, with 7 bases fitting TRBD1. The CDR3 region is CASSPTGTTNTEAFF. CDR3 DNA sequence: TGTGCCAGCAGCCCGACAGGGACAACGAACACTGAAGCTTTCTTT.